The 31 T cell receptor beta chains reported below all come from one sample, sequenced in a study of yellow fever vaccine responses in identical twins. Using its own MiXCR run on the RT-PCR reads, TCRdb lists one record per CDR3 protein. The sample gives about 10,000 distinct CDR3 sequences, roughly 85% of which show up once; 2% to 2.5% is in the top ten. The sample was T cells from blood (PBMCs), unsorted or a sorted subset (not recorded which), taken before or after yellow fever vaccination (not recorded which). These receptors came from a woman aged 18-35 years who received the yellow fever vaccine.

The rearrangement links TRBV3-1 to TRBJ2-2, with unresolved D. V was cut by 6 bases and J by 6 bases, with 14 bases left in between. CDR3 size: 14 residues. The V gene's germline CDR1 is LGHDT and CDR2 YNNKEL (reference sequence). Here the CDR3 reads CASSPRPSAGELFF. The CDR3 nucleotides are TGTGCCAGCAGTCCGCGGCCCTCGGCCGGGGAGCTGTTTTTT.

This chain uses TRBV11-1 with TRBJ2-2; D remains ambiguous. There are 14 residues in the CDR3. Germline V gives CDR1 SGHAT, CDR2 FQDESV (reference sequence). V was shortened by 7 bases and J by 7 bases, with 16 bases between the two germline ends. The CDR3 DNA reads as TGTGCCAGCATTTCGGCCAGGAGTATCGGGGAGCTGTTTTTT. Protein product: CASISARSIGELFF.

This clonotype was seen once. This sequence joins TRBV4-1 and TRBJ2-5; tentatively, D is TRBD2 (6 bases). Germline lookup yields CDR1 MGHRA and CDR2 YSYEKL. The length of the CDR3 is 14 residues. Trimming pared 1 base from V and 4 bases from J, leaving 10 bases between. The CDR3 nucleotides read TGCGCCAGCAGCCAAGCTAGGGGAGGAGAGACCCAGTACTTC. It codes for CASSQARGGETQYF.

The V gene is TRBV13, the J gene TRBJ2-7; TRBD2 matches 9 bases. V was clipped by 5 bases and J by 6 bases; unmatched bases: 8. Looked up from germline, CDR1 is PRHDT and CDR2 is FYEKMQ (reference sequence). CDR3 length: 14 residues. DNA of the CDR3: TGTGCCAGCAGCACCCCCAGCGGGAGGTTCGAGCAGTACTTC. This codes for CASSTPSGRFEQYF.

The rearrangement joins TRBV5-1 to TRBJ2-1; the D is unclear. CDR1 and CDR2 from the germline V gene are SGHRS and YFSETQ. V shed 0 bases and J shed 7 bases, with 14 bases lying between them. The CDR3 extends over 15 amino acids. CDR3 sequence reads: CASSLVPEKTNEQFF. The CDR3 DNA reads TGCGCCAGCAGCTTGGTCCCTGAAAAGACTAATGAGCAGTTCTTC.

The chain links TRBV11-3 to TRBJ2-1; TRBD1 is a possible D gene (7 bases). The CDR3 spans 12 residues. Germline V CDR1 and CDR2: SGHNT, YENEEA. V lost 4 bases, J lost 15 bases, and 16 bases lay in between. This CDR3 is CASSYQGGALFF. The CDR3, as DNA: TGTGCCAGCAGCTATCAGGGGGGAGCCTTGTTCTTC.

This clonotype was picked up a small number of times. The chain links TRBV2 to TRBJ2-3; no clear D. V dropped 4 bases and J dropped 0 bases, with 8 bases sitting between them. The V gene's germline CDR1 is SNHLY and CDR2 FYNNEI. The CDR3 runs to 14 residues. Written as DNA, the CDR3 is TGTGCCAGCAGTGCGGTCGGGAGCACAGATACGCAGTATTTT. Translating it yields CASSAVGSTDTQYF.

The V and J genes are TRBV2 and TRBJ2-7; 8 bases are a match to TRBD1. Germline V gene lookup returns CDR1 SNHLY and CDR2 FYNNEI. The CDR3 covers 11 residues. This chain's CDR3 is CASTPDRAVHV. The CDR3 DNA reads as TGTGCCAGCACTCCGGACAGGGCGGTGCACGTC.

For the CDR3, the DNA is TGTGCCAGCAGCTTGGCCCTGGGTCTCTCTGAAAAACTGTTTTTT. It yields the protein CASSLALGLSEKLFF. This sequence joins TRBV5-5 and TRBJ1-4, with D unresolved. Germline CDR1 SGHKS, CDR2 YYEKEE (reference sequence). Trimming removed 0 bases from V and 7 bases from J, with 13 bases in between. The CDR3 has 15 amino acids.

J is TRBJ2-1 and V is TRBV9; tentatively, D is TRBD2 (7 bases). The CDR3 is 14 amino acids. CDR1 is SGDLS, CDR2 YYNGEE, per germline. V dropped 0 bases and J dropped 7 bases, with 11 bases sitting between them. The CDR3 loop is CASSVGGGANEQFF. CDR3 in DNA: TGTGCCAGCAGCGTAGGGGGGGGGGCGAATGAGCAGTTCTTC.

V gene TRBV19 combines with J gene TRBJ2-7; D gene uncertain. Trimming stripped 3 bases from V and 2 bases from J, with 14 bases between. CDR3 length: 15 amino acids. Germline values: CDR1 LNHDA, CDR2 SQIVND (reference sequence). The CDR3 loop is CASSIMRHPAYEQYF. The CDR3 nucleotides are TGTGCCAGTAGTATCATGAGACATCCCGCCTACGAGCAGTACTTC.

The chain links TRBV28 to TRBJ2-7; no definite D call. This CDR3 has 14 residues. V dropped 7 bases and J dropped 2 bases, with 15 bases sitting between them. The germline gives CDR1 MDHEN, CDR2 SYDVKM. Here the CDR3 reads CASTSTPRTYEQYF. In DNA, the CDR3 is TGTGCCAGCACCTCAACGCCCCGGACCTACGAGCAGTACTTC.

This clonotype appeared once. The V gene is TRBV6-1, the J gene TRBJ1-1, with 9 bases lining up with TRBD1. Germline V CDR1 and CDR2: MNHNS, SASEGT. The CDR3 spans 13 residues. The ends lost 6 bases at V and 4 bases at J; junction bases unmatched: 3. CDR3 nucleotides: TGTGCCAGCAGGGGACAGGGAGGCACTGAAGCTTTCTTT. Its translation: CASRGQGGTEAFF.

The rearrangement joins TRBV10-3 to TRBJ2-2; no definite D call. The V end was cut by 7 bases, the J end by 0 bases, with 6 bases between. Germline V gene data show CDR1 as ENHRY and CDR2 as SYGVKD. This CDR3 region has 13 residues. The CDR3 nucleotides read TGTGCCATCAAGACGGCGAACACCGGGGAGCTGTTTTTT. Its translation: CAIKTANTGELFF.

The V gene is TRBV7-3, the J gene TRBJ1-4, with 9 bases fitting TRBD1. Germline V gene lookup returns CDR1 SGHTA and CDR2 FQGTGA. Trimming took 0 bases from V and 8 from J; bases not matched to a gene: 4. The CDR3 is 15 amino acids. The DNA of the CDR3 is TGTGCCAGCAGCTTAACGGACAGGGGATGGGAAAAACTGTTTTTT. It translates to CASSLTDRGWEKLFF.

The chain couples TRBV11-1 to TRBJ2-1; TRBD2 matches at 12 bases. Germline trimming cut 1 base from V and 3 bases from J; bases unmatched to any gene: 10. The CDR3 has 19 residues. The germline CDR1 and CDR2 sequences are SGHAT and FQDESV (reference sequence). In nucleotides, the CDR3 is TGTGCCAGCAGCTTAGGACTAGCGGGAGCCCAATCTTACTACAATGAGCAGTTCTTC. It codes for CASSLGLAGAQSYYNEQFF.

This chain joins TRBV11-3 and TRBJ2-1; 9 bases match TRBD2. The CDR3 contains 16 residues. The germline CDR1 and CDR2 sequences are SGHNT and YENEEA. The V and J ends lost 1 base and 6 bases, in that order; junction bases with no gene match: 7. CDR3 DNA: TGTGCCAGCAGCTTAGTTTTGGGACTAGCCGCCAATGAGCAGTTCTTC. Residues: CASSLVLGLAANEQFF.

This sequence joins TRBV5-1 and TRBJ2-7; D is uncertain. CDR1 SGHRS and CDR2 YFSETQ come from the germline V gene. The length of the CDR3 is 15 residues. The V and J ends lost 4 bases and 0 bases respectively, with 14 bases between them. The DNA for the CDR3 is TGCGCCAGCAGCATTCCGCGACCGAACTCCTACGAGCAGTACTTC. This codes for CASSIPRPNSYEQYF.

The rearrangement links TRBV20-1 to TRBJ2-7, with D unresolved. The germline V gene encodes CDR1 DFQATT and CDR2 SNEGSKA (reference sequence). V lost 4 bases and J 2 bases, leaving 9 bases between the germline ends. The CDR3 covers 12 residues. The CDR3 spells CSAKKGTYEQYF. CDR3 bases: TGCAGTGCTAAGAAGGGTACCTACGAGCAGTACTTC.

This sequence joins TRBV7-2 and TRBJ1-5; D ambiguous. V was trimmed by 3 bases and J by 0 bases, leaving 9 bases between them. Germline CDR1 reads SGHTA; CDR2 reads FQGNSA. The CDR3 covers 15 residues. CDR3 sequence reads: CASSFAGYSNQPQHF. DNA for the CDR3: TGTGCCAGCAGCTTCGCCGGATATAGCAATCAGCCCCAGCATTTT.

This clonotype was detected only a few times. The chain couples TRBV28 to TRBJ1-5, with D maybe TRBD1 (5 bases). Trimming took 3 bases from V and 4 from J, leaving 13 bases between them. CDR3 length equals 15 residues. Germline values: CDR1 MDHEN, CDR2 SYDVKM. CDR3: CASSFPAGENQPQHF. CDR3 DNA: TGTGCCAGCAGTTTCCCCGCGGGGGAAAATCAGCCCCAGCATTTT.

CDR3 nucleotide sequence: TGTGCCAGCTCACCAGGGACAGGGATTTTCACTGAAGCTTTCTTT. Its protein is CASSPGTGIFTEAFF. This chain connects TRBV18 to TRBJ1-1; 9 nucleotides align to TRBD1. V trimming: 2 bases; J trimming: 4 bases; junction bases outside the gene matches: 5. The CDR3 length is 15 residues. CDR1 is KGHSH, CDR2 LQKENI, per germline.

The V call is TRBV27, the J call TRBJ2-2; weak D call: TRBD1 (6 bases). The germline V gene encodes CDR1 MNHEY and CDR2 SMNVEV (reference sequence). CDR3 size: 16 residues. Trimming pared 1 base from V and 2 bases from J, leaving 11 bases between. CDR3 DNA: TGTGCCAGCAGTTTATTTTGGACAGTCAACACCGGGGAGCTGTTTTTT. Its protein is CASSLFWTVNTGELFF.

This clonotype has more than one count but fewer than ten. V gene TRBV11-3 combines with J gene TRBJ1-5; the D is unclear. Germline V lookup: CDR1 SGHNT, CDR2 YENEEA. Trimming stripped 2 bases from V and 7 bases from J, with 6 bases between. This CDR3 comprises 12 residues. The CDR3 sequence: CASSLTDQPQHF. The CDR3 coding sequence is TGTGCCAGCAGCTTAACAGACCAGCCCCAGCATTTT. The whole variable domain, remainder taken from reference TRBV11-3 and TRBJ1-5, is EAGVVQSPRYKIIEKKQPVAFWCNPISGHNTLYWYLQNLGQGPELLIRYENEEAVDDSQLPKDRFSAERLKGVDSTLKIQPAELGDSAVYLCASSLTDQPQHFGDGTRLSIL.

This chain uses TRBV28 with TRBJ1-6; D call uncertain. The CDR3 consists of 15 residues. Germline V gene sequence: CDR1 MDHEN, CDR2 SYDVKM. Trimming stripped 3 bases from V and 5 bases from J, with 11 bases between. DNA of the CDR3: TGTGCCAGCAGTTTGAGGCGTGGGAATAATTCACCCCTCCACTTT. Translating it yields CASSLRRGNNSPLHF.

For the CDR3, the DNA is TGTGCCAGCAGTGAGTCGGCTAGCGGGAGTAATGAGCAGTTCTTC. It codes for CASSESASGSNEQFF. The rearrangement joins TRBV2 to TRBJ2-1; 10 bases line up with TRBD2. Germline CDR1 and CDR2: SNHLY and FYNNEI. The CDR3 runs 15 residues. V lost 3 bases and J lost 7; bases outside the gene matches: 6.

J is TRBJ2-7 and V is TRBV6-4; TRBD1 agrees at 8 bases. Germline V gene data show CDR1 as MRHNA and CDR2 as SNTAGT. Germline trimming cut 2 bases from V and 2 bases from J; bases unmatched to any gene: 8. The CDR3 consists of 16 residues. The CDR3 loop reads CASSDQRQGRTYEQYF. The CDR3 DNA reads TGTGCCAGCAGTGACCAAAGACAGGGGCGGACCTACGAGCAGTACTTC.

This clonotype is a singleton in its sample. This rearrangement joins TRBV3-1 to TRBJ1-2; TRBD1 aligns across 12 bases. Losses at the gene ends were 2 bases for V and 8 bases for J; bases not matched to a gene: 6. Germline CDR1 and CDR2: LGHDT and YNNKEL (reference sequence). The CDR3 contains 15 residues. Here the CDR3 DNA reads TGTGCCAGCAGCCAAACCTCCGGGACAGGGGGCGGCTACACCTTC. Amino acid sequence: CASSQTSGTGGGYTF.

The chain has TRBV15 and TRBJ2-2; D is perhaps TRBD2 (6 bases). From germline, CDR1 is LNHNV and CDR2 YYDKDF (reference sequence). V lost 1 base to trimming and J lost 1 base, with 13 bases between them. The CDR3 is 17 amino acids. The CDR3 spells CATSRGNSGLNTGELFF. DNA of the CDR3: TGTGCCACCAGCAGAGGGAATAGCGGTTTGAACACCGGGGAGCTGTTTTTT.

J is TRBJ1-1 and V is TRBV6-1; D remains unclear. Trimming took 6 bases from V and 1 from J, leaving 12 bases between them. CDR1 is MNHNS, CDR2 SASEGT, per germline. There are 14 residues in the CDR3. The CDR3 is CASRPDLQNTEAFF. The DNA for the CDR3 is TGTGCCAGCAGACCAGACCTACAGAACACTGAAGCTTTCTTT.

The chain joins TRBV2 to TRBJ2-1; D possibly matches TRBD1 or TRBD2 (5 bases each). Germline V gives CDR1 SNHLY, CDR2 FYNNEI. The length of the CDR3 is 14 residues. V lost 6 bases and J 4 bases, leaving 13 bases between the germline ends. CDR3 DNA sequence: TGTGCCAGCAGGCTGGGACGGACATACAATGAGCAGTTCTTC. It is translated as CASRLGRTYNEQFF.